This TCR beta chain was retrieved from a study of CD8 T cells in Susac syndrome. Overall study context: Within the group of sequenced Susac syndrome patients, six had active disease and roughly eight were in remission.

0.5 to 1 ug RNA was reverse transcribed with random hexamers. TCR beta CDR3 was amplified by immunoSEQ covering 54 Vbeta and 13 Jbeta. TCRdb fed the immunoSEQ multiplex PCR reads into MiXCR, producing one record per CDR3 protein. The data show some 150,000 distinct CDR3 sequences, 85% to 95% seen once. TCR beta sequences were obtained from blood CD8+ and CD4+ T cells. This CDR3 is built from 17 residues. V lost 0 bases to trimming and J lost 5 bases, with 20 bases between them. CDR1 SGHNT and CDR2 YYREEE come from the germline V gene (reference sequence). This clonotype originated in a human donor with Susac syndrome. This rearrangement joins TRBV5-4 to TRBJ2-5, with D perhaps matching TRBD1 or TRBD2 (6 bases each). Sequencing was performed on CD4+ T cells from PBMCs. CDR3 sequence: CASSLAGGRGAGETQYF. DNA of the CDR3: TGTGCCAGCAGCTTGGCCGGCGGCAGGGGTGCGGGGGAGACCCAGTACTTC.